Sequencing of this T cell receptor beta chain was carried out in a study of T cell changes during pregnancy in multiple sclerosis. Sequencing used immunoSEQ multiplex PCR; TCRdb keeps in-frame clones, though not all of them. The repertoire holds some 110,000 clones, with approximately 90% as singletons. The origin of this receptor is a female donor with multiple sclerosis, enrolled in a pregnancy study. Sample: peripheral blood, taken in the third trimester of pregnancy.

DNA for the CDR3: TGCGCCAGCAGCTCGAACAGGGATGTTTATGGCTACACCTTC. This gives the protein CASSSNRDVYGYTF. The chain carries TRBV5-1 and TRBJ1-2, with a possible D match to TRBD1 (6 bases). Germline V gene lookup returns CDR1 SGHRS and CDR2 YFSETQ. Trimming stripped 3 bases from V and 5 bases from J, with 14 bases between. There are 14 residues in the CDR3.